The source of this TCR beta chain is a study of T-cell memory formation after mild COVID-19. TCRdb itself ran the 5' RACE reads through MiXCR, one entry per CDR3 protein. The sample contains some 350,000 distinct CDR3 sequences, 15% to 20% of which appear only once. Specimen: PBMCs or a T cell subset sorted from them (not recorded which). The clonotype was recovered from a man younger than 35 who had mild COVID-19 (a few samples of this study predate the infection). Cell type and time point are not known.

CDR3 sequence (DNA): TGCAGCGTTGAGGGTGACTACAGGAGCTCCTACGAGCAGTACTTC. It translates to CSVEGDYRSSYEQYF. The chain carries TRBV29-1 and TRBJ2-7; the D gene could be TRBD1 or TRBD2 (5 bases each). The V end lost 3 bases, the J end lost 0 bases, and 15 bases lay between the germline ends. The CDR3 contains 15 residues. Germline values: CDR1 SQVTM, CDR2 ANQGSEA.